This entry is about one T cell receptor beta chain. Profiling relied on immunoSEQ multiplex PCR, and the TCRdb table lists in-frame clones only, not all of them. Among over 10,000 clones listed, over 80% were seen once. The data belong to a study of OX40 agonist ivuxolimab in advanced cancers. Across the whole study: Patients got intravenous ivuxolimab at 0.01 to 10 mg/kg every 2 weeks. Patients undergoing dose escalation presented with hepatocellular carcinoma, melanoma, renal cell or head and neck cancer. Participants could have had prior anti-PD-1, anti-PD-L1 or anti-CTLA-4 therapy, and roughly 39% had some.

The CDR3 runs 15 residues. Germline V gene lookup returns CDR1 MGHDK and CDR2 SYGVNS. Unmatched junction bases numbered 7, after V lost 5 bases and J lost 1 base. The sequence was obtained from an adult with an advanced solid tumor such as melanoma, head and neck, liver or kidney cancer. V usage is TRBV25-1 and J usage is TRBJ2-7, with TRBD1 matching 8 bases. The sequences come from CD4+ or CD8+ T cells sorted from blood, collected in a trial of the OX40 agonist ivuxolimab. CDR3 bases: TGTGCCAGCAGTCCCTGGACAGGGAATTCCTACGAGCAGTACTTC. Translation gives CASSPWTGNSYEQYF.